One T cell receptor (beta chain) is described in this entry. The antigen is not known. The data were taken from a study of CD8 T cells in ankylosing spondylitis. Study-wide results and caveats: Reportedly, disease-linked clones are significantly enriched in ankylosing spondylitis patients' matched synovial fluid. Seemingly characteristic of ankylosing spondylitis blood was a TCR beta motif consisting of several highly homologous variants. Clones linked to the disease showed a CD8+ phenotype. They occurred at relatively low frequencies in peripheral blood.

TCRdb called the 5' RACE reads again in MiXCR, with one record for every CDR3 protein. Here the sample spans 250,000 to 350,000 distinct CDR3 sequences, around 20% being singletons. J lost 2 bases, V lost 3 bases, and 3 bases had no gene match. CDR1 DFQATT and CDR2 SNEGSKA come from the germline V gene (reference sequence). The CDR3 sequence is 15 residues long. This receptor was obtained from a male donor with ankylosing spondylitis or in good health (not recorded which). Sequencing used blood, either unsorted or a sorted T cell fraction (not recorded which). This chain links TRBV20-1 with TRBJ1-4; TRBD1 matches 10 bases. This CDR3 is CSARTGGSTNEKLFF. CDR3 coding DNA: TGCAGTGCTAGGACAGGGGGCTCGACTAATGAAAAACTGTTTTTT.